The rows below give T cell receptor beta chains drawn from one sample of a study of Graves' ophthalmopathy and Graves' hyperthyroidism. In TCRdb, the multiplex PCR reads were re-called with MiXCR into one record per CDR3 protein. This table has more than 1,000,000 distinct CDR3 sequences, around a third appearing once. Material: peripheral blood or thyroid tissue (not recorded which). The receptor set was obtained from an adult man with Graves' hyperthyroidism. The CDR3 runs from the conserved cysteine through the conserved F or W. The order of the fields is V gene, J gene, clone size, D gene, CDR3 protein, CDR3 DNA. A D gene is named only where the DNA matches it firmly. Some rows mark clone size as missing; the rest say once, few, many or name a class of expanded clone.

TRBV25-1,TRBJ1-3,once,TRBD1,CASSDTGVLGNTIYF,TGTGCCAGCAGTGACACAGGGGTCTTGGGAAACACCATATATTTT
TRBV2,TRBJ1-5,NA,NA,CATADGSISQPQHF,TGTGCCACGGCGGACGGTAGTATTAGCCAGCCCCAGCATTTT
TRBV3-1,TRBJ1-6,few,NA,CASSFDSGQSPLHF,TGTGCCAGCAGCTTTGACAGCGGGCAATCACCCCTCCACTTT
TRBV5-1,TRBJ2-7,NA,TRBD1,CASSTDRERYEQYF,TGCGCCAGCAGCACCGACAGGGAGCGTTACGAGCAGTACTTC
TRBV19,TRBJ2-5,NA,TRBD2,CASSITGLLETQYF,TGTGCCAGTAGTATTACGGGACTATTGGAGACCCAGTACTTC
TRBV25-1,TRBJ1-6,NA,NA,CASSESRTANNSPLHF,TGTGCCAGCAGTGAATCCAGGACGGCAAATAATTCACCCCTCCACTTT
TRBV7-2,TRBJ2-7,NA,NA,CASSQDLRLGQGSYEQYF,TGTGCCAGCAGCCAAGACCTGAGGCTGGGCCAGGGTAGCTACGAGCAGTACTTC
TRBV6-5,TRBJ1-2,few,NA,CASTIGLGSGYTF,TGTGCCAGCACCATCGGTTTGGGCTCGGGCTACACCTTC
TRBV6-6,TRBJ1-6,many,TRBD1,CASSYGTGRSPLHF,TGTGCCAGCAGTTACGGGACAGGGCGGTCACCCCTCCACTTT
TRBV12-3/TRBV12-4,TRBJ2-5,many,NA,CASHRGGETQYF,TGTGCCAGCCACAGGGGAGGGGAGACCCAGTACTTC
TRBV30,TRBJ1-1,many,NA,CAWSVRRATEAFF,TGTGCCTGGAGTGTACGCAGGGCGACTGAAGCTTTCTTT
TRBV12-3/TRBV12-4,TRBJ2-6,many,NA,CASSLFSGANVLTF,TGTGCCAGCAGTTTATTCTCTGGGGCCAACGTCCTGACTTTC
TRBV10-3,TRBJ1-6,many,TRBD1,CAISGEGTAVNLHF,TGTGCCATCAGTGGCGAGGGGACAGCGGTAAACCTCCACTTT
TRBV12-3/TRBV12-4,TRBJ1-2,many,NA,CASSLRDVYGYTF,TGTGCCAGCAGTTTAAGGGACGTCTATGGCTACACCTTC
TRBV10-3,TRBJ2-7,NA,NA,CAISLGLHQYF,TGTGCCATCAGCTTAGGGCTGCATCAGTACTTC
TRBV20-1,TRBJ2-5,many,NA,CSARDAPTETQYF,TGCAGTGCTAGGGACGCCCCCACAGAGACCCAGTACTTC
TRBV7-9,TRBJ2-5,NA,NA,CASTWEGVGETQYF,TGTGCCAGCACCTGGGAGGGGGTAGGAGAGACCCAGTACTTC
TRBV4-3,TRBJ1-2,few,NA,CASSQEGSYHYGYTF,TGCGCCAGCAGCCAAGAGGGATCGTACCACTATGGCTACACCTTC
TRBV11-2,TRBJ1-6,NA,NA,CASSTLWSYNSPLHF,TGTGCCAGCAGCACCCTCTGGTCCTATAATTCACCCCTCCACTTT
TRBV6-6,TRBJ2-7,NA,NA,CASSFEGVRYEQYF,TGTGCCAGCAGCTTCGAGGGGGTTAGGTACGAGCAGTACTTC
TRBV15,TRBJ1-5,NA,NA,CATSRAGHPSNQPQHF,TGTGCCACCAGCAGAGCAGGACATCCCAGCAATCAGCCCCAGCATTTT
TRBV6-5,TRBJ1-5,few,NA,CASSGQQNQPQHF,TGTGCCAGCAGTGGACAGCAGAATCAGCCCCAGCATTTT
TRBV4-3,TRBJ2-5,NA,NA,CASSQAPGGRETQYF,TGCGCCAGCAGCCAAGCCCCCGGGGGAAGAGAGACCCAGTACTTC
TRBV9,TRBJ2-5,few,TRBD2,CASGETGGYGQETQYF,TGTGCCAGCGGTGAAACGGGGGGTTACGGTCAAGAGACCCAGTACTTC
TRBV19,TRBJ2-6,few,NA,CASRPRGSGANVLTF,TGTGCCAGTAGACCTAGGGGCTCTGGGGCCAACGTCCTGACTTTC
TRBV7-9,TRBJ1-1,many,TRBD1,CASSSRDRLAEAFF,TGTGCCAGCAGCTCAAGGGACAGGCTCGCTGAAGCTTTCTTT
TRBV7-2,TRBJ1-1,NA,NA,CASGVGRNTEAFF,TGTGCCAGCGGCGTAGGGAGGAACACTGAAGCTTTCTTT
TRBV29-1,TRBJ2-5,many,NA,CSVETRARETQYF,TGCAGCGTTGAAACCAGGGCGAGGGAGACCCAGTACTTC
TRBV6-5,TRBJ1-4,many,NA,CASSSDRRGEKLFF,TGTGCCAGCAGCTCAGACAGGCGCGGCGAAAAACTGTTTTTT
TRBV20-1,TRBJ2-7,many,TRBD2,CSAGPGLAGEQYF,TGCAGTGCAGGACCTGGACTAGCGGGAGAGCAGTACTTC
TRBV7-9,TRBJ1-1,many,NA,CASSLSSLTEAFF,TGTGCCAGCAGCTTATCTTCCCTCACTGAAGCTTTCTTT
TRBV15,TRBJ2-7,NA,NA,CATSRDQSPGLAPYEQYF,TGTGCCACCAGCCGGGACCAGTCACCGGGACTGGCACCCTACGAGCAGTACTTC
TRBV4-3,TRBJ1-2,NA,NA,CASSQDLGRDGVYGYTF,TGCGCCAGCAGCCAAGATTTGGGCAGGGATGGGGTCTATGGCTACACCTTC
TRBV7-8,TRBJ2-2,once,TRBD2,CASSSGGKYTGELFF,TGTGCCAGCAGTAGCGGGGGGAAATACACCGGGGAGCTGTTTTTT
TRBV12-3/TRBV12-4,TRBJ1-4,few,NA,CASSFRTGTNEKLFF,TGTGCCAGCAGTTTCCGGACGGGGACTAATGAAAAACTGTTTTTT
TRBV7-2,TRBJ1-1,many,NA,CASSLVRVPNTEAFF,TGTGCCAGCAGCTTAGTCCGGGTCCCGAACACTGAAGCTTTCTTT
TRBV2,TRBJ1-6,NA,NA,CASKPGYNSPLHF,TGTGCCAGCAAACCGGGATATAATTCACCCCTCCACTTT
TRBV6-5,TRBJ2-6,NA,NA,CASSFNQGLSGANVLTF,TGTGCCAGCAGTTTCAATCAGGGATTGTCTGGGGCCAACGTCCTGACTTTC
TRBV19,TRBJ2-7,few,NA,CASSIEGSRHSLEQYF,TGTGCCAGTAGTATAGAAGGCAGCAGACATTCACTCGAGCAGTACTTC
TRBV5-5,TRBJ2-7,NA,TRBD1,CASSLKGATYEQYF,TGTGCCAGCAGCTTGAAGGGGGCCACCTACGAGCAGTACTTC
TRBV7-9,TRBJ2-5,many,TRBD2,CASSLIAGVGETQYF,TGTGCCAGCAGCCTGATAGCGGGAGTCGGGGAGACCCAGTACTTC
TRBV12-3/TRBV12-4,TRBJ1-1,many,NA,CASTGPNTEAFF,TGTGCCAGCACCGGACCGAACACTGAAGCTTTCTTT
TRBV9,TRBJ1-4,NA,NA,CASNAGQYDEKLFF,TGTGCCAGCAACGCCGGACAATATGATGAAAAACTGTTTTTT
TRBV7-2,TRBJ1-2,NA,TRBD1,CASSRPGQGLHGYTF,TGTGCCAGCAGCAGACCGGGACAGGGTTTACATGGCTACACCTTC
TRBV12-3/TRBV12-4,TRBJ1-1,many,NA,CASSPQANTEAFF,TGTGCCAGCAGCCCCCAGGCGAACACTGAAGCTTTCTTT
TRBV10-3,TRBJ2-7,NA,TRBD1,CAISDSGSGTGVEQYF,TGTGCCATCAGCGACTCAGGTAGCGGGACAGGGGTCGAGCAGTACTTC
TRBV11-2,TRBJ2-7,NA,TRBD1,CASSETGTELYEQHF,TGTGCCAGCAGCGAAACCGGGACAGAGCTATACGAGCAGCACTTC
TRBV29-1,TRBJ2-1,NA,NA,CSVEQQGLAGEQFF,TGCAGCGTTGAACAACAAGGCCTCGCGGGAGAGCAGTTCTTC
TRBV20-1,TRBJ1-5,many,NA,CSATIPTQPQHF,TGCAGTGCTACTATACCGACGCAGCCCCAGCATTTT
TRBV20-1,TRBJ2-5,NA,TRBD2,CSASPKAGATETQYF,TGCAGTGCTAGCCCTAAAGCGGGGGCGACGGAGACCCAGTACTTC
TRBV7-3,TRBJ2-1,few,NA,CASSSGRNEQFF,TGTGCCAGCAGCTCAGGACGCAATGAGCAGTTCTTC
TRBV5-1,TRBJ1-1,few,NA,CASSLSQDYTEAFF,TGCGCCAGCAGCTTGTCACAGGACTACACTGAAGCTTTCTTT
TRBV15,TRBJ2-5,many,TRBD2,CATSRAGGGETQYF,TGTGCCACCAGCAGAGCCGGGGGGGGCGAGACCCAGTACTTC
TRBV5-1,TRBJ1-1,many,NA,CASSLERDFVAEAFF,TGCGCCAGCAGCTTGGAACGGGACTTTGTGGCTGAAGCTTTCTTT
TRBV4-3,TRBJ2-2,many,NA,CASSQSSVRARGGELFF,TGCGCCAGCAGCCAATCTTCCGTCCGGGCGCGGGGCGGGGAGCTGTTTTTT